The entry that follows covers one T cell receptor beta chain sequence. Its specificity is unknown. The germline gives CDR1 SGHNT, CDR2 YYREEE (reference sequence). This CDR3 region has 17 residues. Losses at the gene ends were 3 bases for V and 7 bases for J; bases not matched to a gene: 11. People who had autoimmune disease history or systemic immunosuppression were excluded. The source of the sample is a study of OX40 agonist ivuxolimab in advanced cancers. Across the whole study: Mean age around 60 years, range roughly 23 to 79; about 81% male.

Study-level findings and limits: CD4+ and CD8+ blood T cells expanded clonally by week 6 at 0.1 to 3.0 mg/kg.

Clones were sequenced by immunoSEQ multiplex PCR, and TCRdb holds only the in-frame ones, with some missing. The data hold 15,000 to 25,000 clones, with roughly 71% observed a single time. This sample comprised CD4+ or CD8+ T cells sorted from blood, obtained in a trial of the OX40 agonist ivuxolimab. The chain couples TRBV5-4 to TRBJ1-6; 9 positions match TRBD1. This TCR was recovered from an adult with an advanced solid tumor such as melanoma, head and neck, liver or kidney cancer. The CDR3 coding sequence is TGTGCCAGCAGCTCCCGGGCACAGGGGGCCATAAATTCACCCCTCCACTTT. Translating gives CASSSRAQGAINSPLHF.